Sequencing of this TCR beta chain was carried out in a study of T-cell reconstitution after alpha-beta-depleted transplantation in children. Construction of the TCRbeta library involved unique molecular identifiers. MiXCR was run by TCRdb on the PCR reads, yielding one entry per CDR3 protein. Of about 540,000 distinct CDR3 sequences in the sample, about 18% are singletons; the top ten hold less than 4%. After removal of 4 bases from V and 1 base from J, the junction contained 1 base not matched to a gene. The CDR3 length is 14 residues. CDR1 is SEHNR and CDR2 is FQNEAQ in the germline V gene (reference sequence).

This TCR was recovered from a human donor who donated a stem cell graft to a child with acute lymphoblastic leukemia. The rearrangement joins TRBV7-9 to TRBJ1-1, with 9 bases fitting TRBD1. The sample here was PBMCs from the stem cell graft donor, taken from the stem cell graft. DNA of the CDR3: TGTGCCAGCAGCTCACAGGGGGCGAACACTGAAGCTTTCTTT. Translation: CASSSQGANTEAFF. The full variable domain, rest sourced from reference TRBV7-9 and TRBJ1-1, is DTGVSQNPRHKITKRGQNVTFRCDPISEHNRLYWYRQTLGQGPEFLTYFQNEAQLEKSRLLSDRFSAERPKGSFSTLEIQRTEQGDSAMYLCASSSQGANTEAFFGQGTRLTVV.